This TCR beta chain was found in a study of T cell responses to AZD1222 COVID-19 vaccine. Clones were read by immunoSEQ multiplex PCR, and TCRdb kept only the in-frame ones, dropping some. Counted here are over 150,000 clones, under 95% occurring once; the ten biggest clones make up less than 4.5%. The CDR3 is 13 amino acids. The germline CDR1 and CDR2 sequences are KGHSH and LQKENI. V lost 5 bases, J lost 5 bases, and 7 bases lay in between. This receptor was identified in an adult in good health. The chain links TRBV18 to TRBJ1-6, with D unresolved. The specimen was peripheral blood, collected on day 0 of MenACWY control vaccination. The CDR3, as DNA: TGTGCCAGCTCAAATTTGGATAATTCACCCCTCCACTTT. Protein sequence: CASSNLDNSPLHF.